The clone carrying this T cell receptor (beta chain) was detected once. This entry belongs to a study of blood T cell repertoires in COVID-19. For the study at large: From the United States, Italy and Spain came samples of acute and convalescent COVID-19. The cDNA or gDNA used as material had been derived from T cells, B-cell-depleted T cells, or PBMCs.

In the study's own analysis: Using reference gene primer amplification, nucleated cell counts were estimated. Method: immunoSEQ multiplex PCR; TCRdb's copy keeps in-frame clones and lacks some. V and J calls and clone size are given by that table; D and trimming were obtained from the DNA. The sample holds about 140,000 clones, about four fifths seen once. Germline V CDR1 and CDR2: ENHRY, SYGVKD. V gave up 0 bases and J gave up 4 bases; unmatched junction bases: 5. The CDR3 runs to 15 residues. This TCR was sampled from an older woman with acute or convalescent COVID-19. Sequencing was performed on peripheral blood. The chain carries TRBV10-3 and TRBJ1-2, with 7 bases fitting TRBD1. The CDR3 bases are TGTGCCATCAGTGAGTCTTTTGGGACAGCCTATGGCTACACCTTC. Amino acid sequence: CAISESFGTAYGYTF.